This TCR beta chain was recovered during a study of control samples from healthy donors and cancer patients. Per germline, CDR1 MNHEY and CDR2 SVGEGT. The CDR3 is made up of 16 amino acids. V lost 2 bases, J lost 6 bases, and 4 bases stayed unmatched. The protocol was immunoSEQ multiplex PCR, while the TCRdb copy is restricted to in-frame clones and leaves out a portion. The sample lists around 99,000 clones; about nine tenths were seen once. This sequence originates from a human donor in good health. The donor label of this sample is uncertain. Sequenced sample: blood. The chain carries TRBV6-2 or TRBV6-3 and TRBJ2-2; the match to TRBD1 covers 12 bases. CDR3 sequence reads: CASSYGTGGAAGELFF. The CDR3 DNA reads TGTGCCAGCAGTTACGGGACAGGGGGCGCGGCCGGGGAGCTGTTTTTT.